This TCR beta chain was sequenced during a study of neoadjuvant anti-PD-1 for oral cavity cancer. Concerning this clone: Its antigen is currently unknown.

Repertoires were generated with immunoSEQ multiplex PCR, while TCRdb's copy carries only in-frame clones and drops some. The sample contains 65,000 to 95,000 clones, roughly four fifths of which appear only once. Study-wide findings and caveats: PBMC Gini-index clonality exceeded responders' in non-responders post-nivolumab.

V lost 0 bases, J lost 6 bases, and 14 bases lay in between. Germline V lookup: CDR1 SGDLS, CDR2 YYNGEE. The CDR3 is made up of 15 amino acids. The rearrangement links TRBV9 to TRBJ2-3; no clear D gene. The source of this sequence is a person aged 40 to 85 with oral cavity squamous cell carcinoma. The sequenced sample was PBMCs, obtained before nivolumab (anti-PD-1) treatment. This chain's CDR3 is CASSVEARLSDTQYF. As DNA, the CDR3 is TGTGCCAGCAGCGTAGAAGCCAGATTGTCGGATACGCAGTATTTT.